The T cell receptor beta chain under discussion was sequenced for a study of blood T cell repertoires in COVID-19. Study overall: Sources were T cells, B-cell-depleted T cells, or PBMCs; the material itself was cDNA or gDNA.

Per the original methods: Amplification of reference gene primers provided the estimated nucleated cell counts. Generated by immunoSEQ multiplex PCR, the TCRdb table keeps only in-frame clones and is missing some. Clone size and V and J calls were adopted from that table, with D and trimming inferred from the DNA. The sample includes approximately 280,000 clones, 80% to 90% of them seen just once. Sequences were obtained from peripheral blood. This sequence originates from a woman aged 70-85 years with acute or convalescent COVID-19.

CDR3 in DNA: TGTGCCAGCAGTCCATACAAAAATTCACCCCTCCACTTT. Its translation: CASSPYKNSPLHF. This rearrangement joins TRBV27 to TRBJ1-6; D is unresolved. This CDR3 has 13 amino acids. The germline V gene encodes CDR1 MNHEY and CDR2 SMNVEV (reference sequence). With 5 bases removed from V and 7 bases from J, the gap between germline ends came to 9 bases.